The entry below gives a single T cell receptor beta chain sequence along with its context. The data derive from a study of blood T cell repertoires in COVID-19. Measured with immunoSEQ multiplex PCR; TCRdb has only the in-frame clones, and not every one. The table has 30,000 to 40,000 clones, around nine tenths seen once. Sequenced material: peripheral blood. This clonotype was sampled from a man in his 70s with active COVID-19.

CDR3 nucleotides: TGTGCCAGCAGCAAAGGAAGGGACAGGGGTATATACACCGGGGAGCTGTTTTTT. Its protein is CASSKGRDRGIYTGELFF. The chain joins TRBV21-1 to TRBJ2-2; TRBD1, the table's D call, lacks a check against the DNA. TRBV21-1 is classified as a pseudogene. The CDR3 runs 18 residues.